This T cell receptor beta chain was sequenced during a study of blood T cell repertoires in COVID-19. Study context: From the United States, Italy and Spain came samples of acute and convalescent COVID-19.

The trim removed 6 bases at V and 0 bases at J, leaving 1 base unmatched. CDR1 and CDR2 (germline): MNHEY, SVGAGI. The CDR3 sequence is 14 residues long. In the authors' workflow: Scientists estimated how many nucleated cells there were by amplifying reference gene primers. Sequenced by immunoSEQ multiplex PCR; TCRdb stores in-frame clones only, minus some. V, J and clone size are those of that table, while D and trimming were read from the DNA. The sample yields under 300,000 clones, over 70% seen once. The sequenced sample consisted of peripheral blood. This TCR was sampled from a man of 80 years or more with acute or convalescent COVID-19. The rearrangement joins TRBV6-5 to TRBJ2-7, with 11 bases matching TRBD1. The CDR3 loop reads CASRGTGGSYEQYF. The CDR3, as DNA: TGTGCCAGCAGAGGGACAGGGGGCTCCTACGAGCAGTACTTC.